This is a list of T cell receptor beta chains from one sample in a study of cytomegalovirus exposure and HLA in healthy donors. TCRdb keeps only in-frame clones here, not all; method: immunoSEQ multiplex PCR. The sample lists about 130,000 clones; approximately 91% were seen once. Sequences were obtained from PBMCs. These TCRs come from a man in his thirties or forties in good health and CMV-seronegative. CDR3s include the opening cysteine and the closing phenylalanine or tryptophan. Fields, in order: clone size, J gene, V gene, D gene, CDR3 length, CDR3 protein, CDR3 DNA. A D gene is named only where the DNA matches it firmly. The size of a clone is reported for some rows only, either as once, few or many, or as a class for expanded clones.

size: .; J: TRBJ1-1; V: TRBV14; D: .; length: 15; CDR3: CASSQVGARMDEAFF; DNA: TGTGCCAGCAGCCAAGTGGGGGCGCGAATGGATGAAGCTTTCTTT
size: few; J: TRBJ2-7; V: TRBV30; D: TRBD2; length: 14; CDR3: CAWASGRGLNEQYF; DNA: TGTGCCTGGGCTAGCGGGAGGGGTTTGAACGAGCAGTACTTC
size: .; J: TRBJ1-2; V: TRBV2; D: .; length: 15; CDR3: CASSRQGQSNYGYTF; DNA: TGTGCCAGCAGCCGTCAGGGGCAATCTAACTATGGCTACACCTTC
size: .; J: TRBJ2-7; V: TRBV5-1; D: TRBD1; length: 15; CDR3: CASSFPGQRNYEQYF; DNA: TGCGCCAGCAGCTTCCCGGGACAGCGAAACTACGAGCAGTACTTC
size: .; J: TRBJ1-1; V: TRBV9; D: .; length: 13; CDR3: CASSVGTASEAFF; DNA: TGTGCCAGCAGCGTAGGCACTGCGAGTGAAGCTTTCTTT
size: few; J: TRBJ2-1; V: TRBV9; D: .; length: 19; CDR3: CASSVRGGASRFPDNEQFF; DNA: TGTGCCAGCAGCGTGAGAGGGGGGGCTAGCCGTTTCCCGGACAATGAGCAGTTCTTC
size: many; J: TRBJ1-1; V: TRBV10-1; D: .; length: 15; CDR3: CASSERPGQNTEAFF; DNA: TGCGCCAGCAGTGAGCGGCCAGGACAAAACACTGAAGCTTTCTTT
size: .; J: TRBJ1-1; V: TRBV6-5; D: TRBD1; length: 15; CDR3: CASSPQTGGDTEAFF; DNA: TGTGCCAGCAGCCCGCAGACAGGGGGTGACACTGAAGCTTTCTTT
size: .; J: TRBJ2-3; V: TRBV7-8; D: .; length: 15; CDR3: CASSLKGLPTDTQYF; DNA: TGTGCCAGCAGCTTAAAGGGACTCCCCACAGATACGCAGTATTTT
size: .; J: TRBJ2-1; V: TRBV19; D: TRBD2; length: 15; CDR3: CASRTSGPSYNEQFF; DNA: TGTGCCAGTAGGACTAGCGGGCCCTCCTACAATGAGCAGTTCTTC
size: .; J: TRBJ2-7; V: TRBV6-1; D: .; length: 15; CDR3: CASSDSGPATYEQYF; DNA: TGTGCCAGCAGTGACAGCGGCCCCGCAACCTACGAGCAGTACTTC
size: .; J: TRBJ1-2; V: TRBV7-2; D: TRBD1; length: 14; CDR3: CASSLETGSGGYTF; DNA: TGTGCCAGCAGCTTAGAGACAGGGTCGGGAGGCTACACCTTC
size: .; J: TRBJ2-3; V: TRBV12-5; D: TRBD2; length: 16; CDR3: CASGLGLAGGRDTQYF; DNA: TGTGCTAGTGGTCTCGGACTAGCGGGAGGGAGGGATACGCAGTATTTT
size: .; J: TRBJ2-7; V: TRBV7-6; D: TRBD2; length: 14; CDR3: CASSGLAGLNEQYF; DNA: TGTGCCAGCAGCGGGTTAGCGGGATTAAACGAGCAGTACTTC
size: .; J: TRBJ1-2; V: TRBV29-1; D: TRBD1; length: 18; CDR3: CSVSPAPGQGRISGGYTF; DNA: TGCAGCGTTTCCCCCGCTCCGGGACAGGGAAGAATTTCGGGGGGCTACACCTTC
size: .; J: TRBJ1-2; V: TRBV5-1; D: TRBD1; length: 14; CDR3: CASSFGTGDYGYTF; DNA: TGCGCCAGCAGCTTTGGGACAGGGGACTATGGCTACACCTTC
size: .; J: TRBJ2-3; V: TRBV5-1; D: .; length: 15; CDR3: CASSMRGTSTDTQYF; DNA: TGCGCCAGCAGTATGCGGGGTACTAGCACAGATACGCAGTATTTT
size: once; J: TRBJ1-5; V: TRBV7-8; D: .; length: 14; CDR3: CASASGGGIGAQHF; DNA: TGTGCCAGCGCCTCGGGGGGGGGCATAGGGGCCCAGCATTTT
size: once; J: TRBJ2-3; V: TRBV7-4; D: TRBD1; length: 16; CDR3: CASSLGFGTGTDTQYF; DNA: TGTGCCAGCAGCTTAGGGTTTGGGACAGGGACAGATACGCAGTATTTT
size: .; J: TRBJ2-2; V: TRBV7-9; D: TRBD1; length: 15; CDR3: CASSPDRGNTGELFF; DNA: TGTGCCAGCAGTCCGGACAGGGGGAACACCGGGGAGCTGTTTTTT
size: .; J: TRBJ2-1; V: TRBV6-1; D: TRBD1; length: 14; CDR3: CASSDGTDYNEQFF; DNA: TGTGCCAGCAGTGACGGGACAGACTACAATGAGCAGTTCTTC
size: .; J: TRBJ1-1; V: TRBV18; D: TRBD1; length: 14; CDR3: CASSPDRGNTEAFF; DNA: TGTGCCAGCTCTCCGGACAGGGGGAACACTGAAGCTTTCTTT
size: .; J: TRBJ1-1; V: TRBV7-2; D: TRBD1; length: 15; CDR3: CASSLLQGMNTEAFF; DNA: TGTGCCAGCAGCTTACTACAGGGGATGAACACTGAAGCTTTCTTT
size: .; J: TRBJ2-1; V: TRBV7-9; D: TRBD2; length: 15; CDR3: CASSLSGRAYNEQFF; DNA: TGTGCCAGCAGCTTAAGCGGGAGGGCCTACAATGAGCAGTTCTTC
size: .; J: TRBJ1-5; V: TRBV7-9; D: TRBD1; length: 16; CDR3: CASSPGTGPSNQPQHF; DNA: TGTGCCAGCAGCCCGGGGACAGGGCCGAGCAATCAGCCCCAGCATTTT
size: .; J: TRBJ1-1; V: TRBV2; D: TRBD1; length: 16; CDR3: CASHYGQGAREVEAFF; DNA: TGTGCCAGCCATTACGGACAGGGGGCTCGGGAAGTTGAAGCTTTCTTT
size: .; J: TRBJ2-6; V: TRBV7-8; D: .; length: 15; CDR3: CASSGRGSGANVLTF; DNA: TGTGCCAGCAGCGGAAGAGGGTCCGGGGCCAACGTCCTGACTTTC
size: .; J: TRBJ2-3; V: TRBV7-6; D: TRBD1; length: 15; CDR3: CASSFGQGATDTQYF; DNA: TGTGCCAGCAGCTTCGGGCAGGGGGCCACAGATACGCAGTATTTT
size: .; J: TRBJ1-2; V: TRBV2; D: TRBD1; length: 15; CDR3: CASSEQRQGAGGYTF; DNA: TGTGCCAGCAGTGAACAGCGACAGGGGGCAGGAGGCTACACCTTC
size: .; J: TRBJ2-3; V: TRBV6-5; D: TRBD2; length: 15; CDR3: CASSSGTREGDTQYF; DNA: TGTGCCAGCAGCAGCGGGACCAGGGAGGGAGATACGCAGTATTTT
size: .; J: TRBJ2-7; V: TRBV10-3; D: TRBD1; length: 13; CDR3: CAISSGTGYEQYF; DNA: TGTGCCATCAGTTCCGGGACAGGCTACGAGCAGTACTTC
size: once; J: TRBJ2-1; V: TRBV6-5; D: TRBD2; length: 13; CDR3: CASKTSGSNEQFF; DNA: TGTGCCAGCAAGACTAGCGGGAGTAATGAGCAGTTCTTC
size: .; J: TRBJ2-5; V: TRBV5-1; D: TRBD1; length: 14; CDR3: CASSLARDRETQYF; DNA: TGCGCCAGCAGCTTGGCCCGGGACAGAGAGACCCAGTACTTC
size: .; J: TRBJ2-3; V: TRBV28; D: .; length: 14; CDR3: CASSFGGVADTQYF; DNA: TGTGCCAGCAGTTTTGGGGGCGTCGCAGATACGCAGTATTTT
size: .; J: TRBJ2-6; V: TRBV27; D: TRBD2; length: 16; CDR3: CASSSFGGTGANVLTF; DNA: TGTGCCAGCAGTAGCTTCGGGGGGACGGGGGCCAACGTCCTGACTTTC
size: .; J: TRBJ2-7; V: TRBV29-1; D: .; length: 14; CDR3: CSVLGQRHSYEQYF; DNA: TGCAGCGTTTTAGGACAGCGACATTCCTACGAGCAGTACTTC
size: .; J: TRBJ2-5; V: TRBV30; D: TRBD2; length: 14; CDR3: CAWGTSGRAETQYF; DNA: TGTGCCTGGGGGACTAGCGGGAGGGCGGAGACCCAGTACTTC
size: .; J: TRBJ2-5; V: TRBV25-1; D: TRBD1; length: 16; CDR3: CASSRQGFSVEETQYF; DNA: TGTGCCAGCAGTAGACAGGGGTTTTCAGTAGAGGAGACCCAGTACTTC
size: .; J: TRBJ1-1; V: TRBV19; D: TRBD1; length: 17; CDR3: CASSIWQGAILGTEAFF; DNA: TGTGCCAGTAGTATTTGGCAGGGGGCTATATTGGGCACTGAAGCTTTCTTT
size: .; J: TRBJ1-2; V: TRBV5-4; D: .; length: 14; CDR3: CASSLATGNYGYTF; DNA: TGTGCCAGCAGCTTGGCGACAGGAAACTATGGCTACACCTTC
size: .; J: TRBJ2-5; V: TRBV30; D: .; length: 12; CDR3: CAWSFAGETQYF; DNA: TGTGCCTGGAGTTTCGCGGGAGAGACCCAGTACTTC
size: .; J: TRBJ1-3; V: TRBV6-5; D: TRBD1; length: 15; CDR3: CASTVQGAAGNTIYF; DNA: TGTGCCAGCACCGTACAGGGGGCCGCTGGAAACACCATATATTTT
size: .; J: TRBJ2-1; V: TRBV7-6; D: TRBD2; length: 16; CDR3: CASSLLAGGIVDEQFF; DNA: TGTGCCAGCAGCCTATTAGCGGGAGGGATTGTTGATGAGCAGTTCTTC
size: .; J: TRBJ1-1; V: TRBV3-2; D: .; length: 8; CDR3: CASKEAFF; DNA: TGTGCCTCAAAGGAGGCTTTCTTT
size: once; J: TRBJ1-1; V: TRBV2; D: .; length: 13; CDR3: CASDTGYGARAFF; DNA: TGTGCCAGCGATACAGGGTATGGGGCGAGAGCTTTCTTT
size: once; J: TRBJ2-1; V: TRBV7-9; D: .; length: 13; CDR3: CASSPTLGNEQFF; DNA: TGTGCCAGCAGCCCAACACTAGGGAATGAGCAGTTCTTC
size: .; J: TRBJ1-4; V: TRBV18; D: .; length: 14; CDR3: CASSPEVTHEKLFF; DNA: TGTGCCAGCTCACCAGAGGTTACACATGAAAAACTGTTTTTT
size: .; J: TRBJ2-1; V: TRBV2; D: .; length: 14; CDR3: CASKTGGGDNEQFF; DNA: TGTGCCAGCAAAACCGGCGGAGGGGACAATGAGCAGTTCTTC
size: .; J: TRBJ2-1; V: TRBV30; D: TRBD1; length: 13; CDR3: CASGQGIYNEQFF; DNA: TGTGCCAGTGGACAGGGAATTTACAATGAGCAGTTCTTC
size: .; J: TRBJ2-3; V: TRBV18; D: TRBD1; length: 19; CDR3: CASSPRGQTTTASADTQYF; DNA: TGTGCCAGCTCACCGAGGGGACAGACTACAACAGCCTCCGCAGATACGCAGTATTTT
size: .; J: TRBJ2-1; V: TRBV2; D: .; length: 14; CDR3: CASINGVGNNEQFF; DNA: TGTGCCAGCATCAACGGGGTGGGGAACAATGAGCAGTTCTTC
size: .; J: TRBJ2-1; V: TRBV25-1; D: .; length: 14; CDR3: CASSDSSSYNEQFF; DNA: TGTGCCAGCAGTGATTCTAGCTCCTACAATGAGCAGTTCTTC
size: .; J: TRBJ1-3; V: TRBV7-9; D: TRBD1; length: 16; CDR3: CASSWEGTGDENTIYF; DNA: TGTGCCAGCAGCTGGGAGGGGACAGGGGACGAAAACACCATATATTTT
size: .; J: TRBJ1-1; V: TRBV25-1; D: TRBD1; length: 17; CDR3: CASSLDRVGVGHTEAFF; DNA: TGTGCCAGCAGCCTTGACAGGGTGGGGGTGGGCCACACTGAAGCTTTCTTT
size: .; J: TRBJ1-2; V: TRBV9; D: .; length: 15; CDR3: CASSENPGEVYGYTF; DNA: TGTGCCAGCAGCGAAAACCCCGGGGAGGTCTATGGCTACACCTTC
size: .; J: TRBJ2-7; V: TRBV6-6; D: TRBD1; length: 16; CDR3: CASSYGGGDRAYEQYF; DNA: TGTGCCAGCAGTTATGGGGGAGGGGACAGGGCCTACGAGCAGTACTTC
size: .; J: TRBJ2-7; V: TRBV6-5; D: TRBD2; length: 14; CDR3: CASRAGGQPYEQYF; DNA: TGTGCCAGCAGGGCGGGAGGACAGCCCTACGAGCAGTACTTC
size: .; J: TRBJ2-5; V: TRBV9; D: TRBD2; length: 15; CDR3: CASSVGLAGGETQYF; DNA: TGTGCCAGCAGCGTAGGACTAGCGGGGGGAGAGACCCAGTACTTC
size: .; J: TRBJ2-6; V: TRBV19; D: .; length: 15; CDR3: CASTQGFAGANVLTF; DNA: TGTGCCAGTACACAGGGTTTCGCTGGGGCCAACGTCCTGACTTTC
size: .; J: TRBJ2-7; V: TRBV19; D: TRBD1; length: 14; CDR3: CASKDRAYGDEQYF; DNA: TGTGCCAGCAAGGACAGGGCGTATGGGGACGAGCAGTACTTC